This T cell receptor (beta chain) emerged from a study of T cells in Graves' hyperthyroidism and ophthalmopathy. The V end was cut by 6 bases, the J end by 2 bases, with 14 bases between. This CDR3 spans 15 amino acids. The germline gives CDR1 MNHEY, CDR2 SMNVEV (reference sequence). As concerns this clonotype: Its antigen is still unknown.

There were TCR beta CDR3 regions amplified from RNA transcripts. A set of HTBI primers served as the primers for a first-round RT-PCR of the TCR CDR3. From the multiplex PCR reads, TCRdb called clonotypes with MiXCR, one entry per CDR3 protein. The sample holds roughly 500,000 distinct CDR3 sequences, approximately 23% seen once. Study results and caveats: Most thyroid clonotypes that were expanded above 0.001 also turned up in blood.

Duration under 3 months, a NOSPECS grade of at least 4, and a Clinical Activity Score of at least 3 characterized the ophthalmopathy patients. Sequenced material: blood. This chain connects TRBV27 to TRBJ1-5; possibly TRBD1 for D (6 bases). This receptor was taken from a woman in her 70s with Graves' ophthalmopathy. This CDR3 reads CASRYRAAGNQPQHF. As DNA, the CDR3 is TGTGCCAGCAGATACAGGGCGGCGGGCAATCAGCCCCAGCATTTT.